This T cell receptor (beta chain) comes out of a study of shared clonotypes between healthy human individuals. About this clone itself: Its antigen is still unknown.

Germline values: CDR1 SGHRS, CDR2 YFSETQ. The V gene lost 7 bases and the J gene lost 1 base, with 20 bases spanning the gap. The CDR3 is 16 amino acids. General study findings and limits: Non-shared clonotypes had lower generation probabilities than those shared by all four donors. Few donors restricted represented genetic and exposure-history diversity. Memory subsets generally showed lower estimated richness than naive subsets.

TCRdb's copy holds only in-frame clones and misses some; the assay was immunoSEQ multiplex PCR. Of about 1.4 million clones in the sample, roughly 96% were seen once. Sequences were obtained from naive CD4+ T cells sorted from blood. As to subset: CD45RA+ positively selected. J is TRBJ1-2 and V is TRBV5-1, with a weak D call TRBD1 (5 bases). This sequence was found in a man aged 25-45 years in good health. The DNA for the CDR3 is TGCGCCAGCTCACTAGTGCCCGACAGCAGTAACTATGGCTACACCTTC. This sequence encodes CASSLVPDSSNYGYTF.